The 32 T cell receptor beta chains presented below share a single source sample, sequenced in a study of a mutant IDH1 vaccine in newly diagnosed glioma. Time point denoted: week 5, during vaccination. Every vaccination contained 300 ug of the mutant IDH1 20-mer peptide and was paired with topical imiquimod. Some clones are missing from TCRdb's copy, which holds only in-frame ones; the method was immunoSEQ multiplex PCR. This table holds about 38,000 clones, around three quarters found once. For these receptors, no antigen is known. The sample was PBMCs, taken from a glioma patient whose treatment included an IDH1 peptide vaccine. These receptors originate from a man aged 40-49 years with glioma.

The V gene is TRBV7-2, the J gene TRBJ1-1; D call uncertain. The germline V and J ends were trimmed by 4 bases and 1 base, with 7 bases remaining between them. The germline gives CDR1 SGHTA, CDR2 FQGNSA. The length of the CDR3 is 13 residues. The CDR3 loop reads CASSYGPNTEAFF. The CDR3 DNA reads TGTGCCAGCAGCTACGGACCGAACACTGAAGCTTTCTTT.

This clone occurred once. V usage is TRBV10-3 and J usage is TRBJ1-1, with TRBD1 as a possible D gene (6 bases). CDR1 and CDR2 from the germline V gene are ENHRY and SYGVKD. This CDR3 contains 14 residues. Trimming left V 5 bases short and J 8 bases short, with 18 bases between. The CDR3 here is CAISSTQGFAEAFF. In DNA form, the CDR3 reads TGTGCCATCAGTTCGACACAGGGTTTCGCCGAAGCTTTCTTT.

This chain uses TRBV5-1 with TRBJ2-1; no clear D gene. The V and J ends lost 0 bases and 2 bases respectively, with 9 bases between them. From germline, CDR1 is SGHRS and CDR2 YFSETQ. The CDR3 is 15 amino acids. In nucleotides, the CDR3 is TGCGCCAGCAGCTTGGGGGGAAATACCTACAATGAGCAGTTCTTC. It yields the protein CASSLGGNTYNEQFF.

The chain is built from TRBV5-6 and TRBJ2-1; TRBD1 or TRBD2 may be the D gene (5 bases each). The CDR3 sequence is 15 residues long. The V end was cut by 4 bases, the J end by 2 bases, with 13 bases between. Germline CDR1 reads SGHDT; CDR2 reads YYEEEE. DNA of the CDR3: TGTGCCAGCAGCCCCGGGACGGCTCCCTACAATGAGCAGTTCTTC. Translating it yields CASSPGTAPYNEQFF.

The V gene is TRBV2, the J gene TRBJ1-5; D gene uncertain. The length of the CDR3 is 13 residues. CDR1 is SNHLY and CDR2 is FYNNEI in the germline V gene. The V and J ends lost 4 bases and 7 bases respectively, with 11 bases between them. CDR3: CASSGGFGQPQHF. The CDR3 coding sequence is TGTGCCAGCAGTGGAGGGTTCGGGCAGCCCCAGCATTTT.

The gene calls are TRBV19 and TRBJ2-6; TRBD2 matches 7 bases. The germline V gene has CDR1 LNHDA and CDR2 SQIVND (reference sequence). V dropped 5 bases and J dropped 1; count of bases not matched to a gene: 20. The length of the CDR3 is 21 residues. This CDR3 reads CASSPQRSAAGPRSGANVLTF. The CDR3 nucleotides are TGTGCCAGTAGTCCCCAGAGGTCGGCAGCGGGGCCTCGGTCTGGGGCCAACGTCCTGACTTTC.

The gene calls are TRBV5-1 and TRBJ2-5; 9 bases agree with TRBD1. The V and J ends lost 2 bases and 1 base, in that order; junction bases with no gene match: 3. This CDR3 spans 15 amino acids. Germline V gene sequence: CDR1 SGHRS, CDR2 YFSETQ. The CDR3 DNA reads as TGCGCCAGCAGCTTCCGGGACAGGGTCCAAGAGACCCAGTACTTC. Residues: CASSFRDRVQETQYF.

The V gene is TRBV18, the J gene TRBJ2-7, with unresolved D. Germline lookup yields CDR1 KGHSH and CDR2 LQKENI. Trimming cost V 3 bases and J 3 bases, with 12 bases left between them. This CDR3 has 14 residues. The CDR3, as DNA: TGTGCCAGCTCACCGTACACTGTCCGCTACGAGCAGTACTTC. It is translated as CASSPYTVRYEQYF.

This clone has only a few counts. The rearrangement joins TRBV7-8 to TRBJ2-7; possible D gene TRBD1, 6 bases. CDR3 length: 15 amino acids. Trimming left V 0 bases short and J 0 bases short, with 9 bases between. Germline CDR1 reads SGHVS; CDR2 reads FQNEAQ. The CDR3 DNA sequence: TGTGCCAGCAGCTTAGCACAGGGCCCCTCCTACGAGCAGTACTTC. Translating gives CASSLAQGPSYEQYF.

This clone has just one count. This rearrangement joins TRBV2 to TRBJ1-5; no reliable D call. This CDR3 spans 15 amino acids. V was trimmed by 6 bases and J by 0 bases, leaving 12 bases between them. CDR1 is SNHLY and CDR2 is FYNNEI in the germline V gene. CDR3 DNA: TGTGCCAGCAGCCCCGAGAAATATAGCAATCAGCCCCAGCATTTT. This sequence encodes CASSPEKYSNQPQHF.

The chain recombines TRBV6-1 with TRBJ1-2, with D unclear. The V end lost 8 bases, the J end lost 5 bases, and 6 bases lay between the germline ends. The germline V gene encodes CDR1 MNHNS and CDR2 SASEGT. There are 10 residues in the CDR3. The CDR3 loop is CASGPYGYTF. The CDR3, as DNA: TGTGCCAGCGGACCTTATGGCTACACCTTC.

The V gene is TRBV19, the J gene TRBJ2-2; D might be TRBD2 (7 bases). Germline CDR1 reads LNHDA; CDR2 reads SQIVND (reference sequence). The CDR3 length is 17 residues. Trimming pared 6 bases from V and 4 bases from J, leaving 21 bases between. CDR3 DNA: TGTGCCAGTAGCGGTGGGGGGGGCGCGAGGAGCACCGGGGAGCTGTTTTTT. It yields the protein CASSGGGGARSTGELFF.

V and J are TRBV6-1 and TRBJ1-3, with a weak D call TRBD1 (5 bases). The germline V and J ends were trimmed by 7 bases and 1 base, with 11 bases remaining between them. The CDR3 is 14 amino acids. Per the germline V gene, CDR1 is MNHNS and CDR2 is SASEGT. In DNA form, the CDR3 reads TGTGCCAGCACCTACGGGGGATCTGGAAACACCATATATTTT. Its protein product is CASTYGGSGNTIYF.

V usage is TRBV2 and J usage is TRBJ1-1, with D unresolved. The germline V and J ends were trimmed by 6 bases and 3 bases, with 2 bases remaining between them. CDR1 and CDR2 (germline): SNHLY, FYNNEI. This CDR3 has 10 residues. CDR3 in DNA: TGTGCCAGCAGCTACACTGAAGCTTTCTTT. Protein product: CASSYTEAFF.

This chain links TRBV6-1 with TRBJ2-2; D is possibly TRBD1 (6 bases). V lost 1 base and J 13 bases, leaving 13 bases between the germline ends. The CDR3 totals 13 residues. Germline CDR1 and CDR2: MNHNS and SASEGT. The CDR3 is CASSEGVRGVLFF. The CDR3 region has the DNA TGTGCCAGCAGTGAAGGCGTCAGGGGAGTGCTGTTTTTT.

Written as DNA, the CDR3 is TGTGCCAGCAGCCAAGATAATTCAGGGACTAACTATGGCTACACCTTC. Amino acid sequence: CASSQDNSGTNYGYTF. The chain joins TRBV4-2 to TRBJ1-2; D may be TRBD1 (5 bases). The germline V gene encodes CDR1 LGHNA and CDR2 YNFKEQ. The CDR3 runs 16 residues. V was shortened by 0 bases and J by 0 bases, with 11 bases between the two germline ends.

J is TRBJ2-1 and V is TRBV5-1; 7 positions match TRBD1. After removal of 4 bases from V and 5 bases from J, the junction contained 9 bases not matched to a gene. Germline assignment: CDR1 SGHRS and CDR2 YFSETQ. The CDR3 loop spans 15 amino acids. CDR3 region: CASSPRDRVNNEQFF. The CDR3 nucleotides are TGCGCCAGCAGCCCCCGGGACAGAGTTAACAATGAGCAGTTCTTC.

The rearrangement joins TRBV15 to TRBJ2-3; D is perhaps TRBD2 (6 bases). Germline V gives CDR1 LNHNV, CDR2 YYDKDF (reference sequence). This CDR3 region has 13 residues. Trimming cost V 4 bases and J 1 base, with 6 bases left between them. The CDR3 spells CATSTGGTDTQYF. The CDR3 nucleotides are TGTGCCACCAGCACGGGGGGCACAGATACGCAGTATTTT.

The genes are TRBV18 and TRBJ2-5; 11 bases agree with TRBD2. The V gene end was trimmed by 3 bases and the J gene end by 3 bases; junction bases not matched to a gene: 3. Germline V lookup: CDR1 KGHSH, CDR2 LQKENI. This CDR3 has 15 residues. The CDR3 here is CASSPPGLAEETQYF. In DNA, the CDR3 is TGTGCCAGCTCACCCCCGGGACTAGCGGAAGAGACCCAGTACTTC.

J is TRBJ1-5 and V is TRBV7-9; 7 bases align to TRBD1. This CDR3 has 14 residues. Germline V gene lookup returns CDR1 SEHNR and CDR2 FQNEAQ (reference sequence). The J segment lost 1 base and the V segment lost 3 bases, leaving 0 bases of the junction unmatched. The CDR3 DNA reads as TGTGCCAGCAGCTTGGGACAGAGCAATCAGCCCCAGCATTTT. Protein: CASSLGQSNQPQHF. The complete variable domain, with remaining parts taken from reference TRBV7-9 and TRBJ1-5, reads DTGVSQNPRHKITKRGQNVTFRCDPISEHNRLYWYRQTLGQGPEFLTYFQNEAQLEKSRLLSDRFSAERPKGSFSTLEIQRTEQGDSAMYLCASSLGQSNQPQHFGDGTRLSIL.

The genes are TRBV7-9 and TRBJ2-1; D tentatively reads TRBD1 or TRBD2 (5 bases each). The V end lost 7 bases, the J end lost 0 bases, and 16 bases lay between the germline ends. From germline, CDR1 is SEHNR and CDR2 FQNEAQ (reference sequence). This CDR3 contains 16 residues. CDR3: CASTRPGRSSYNEQFF. CDR3 sequence (DNA): TGTGCCAGCACGAGACCGGGACGGAGCTCCTACAATGAGCAGTTCTTC. Using reference TRBV7-9 and TRBJ2-1 for the parts outside the CDR3, the full variable domain is DTGVSQNPRHKITKRGQNVTFRCDPISEHNRLYWYRQTLGQGPEFLTYFQNEAQLEKSRLLSDRFSAERPKGSFSTLEIQRTEQGDSAMYLCASTRPGRSSYNEQFFGPGTRLTVL.

V is TRBV2 and J is TRBJ1-2, with unresolved D. Trimming took 1 base from V and 3 from J, leaving 6 bases between them. CDR1 and CDR2 from the germline V gene are SNHLY and FYNNEI. The CDR3 has 13 amino acids. The CDR3 spells CASSEGTDYGYTF. CDR3 sequence (DNA): TGTGCCAGCAGTGAAGGGACGGACTATGGCTACACCTTC.

V and J are TRBV7-6 and TRBJ1-5; 9 bases map to TRBD1. This CDR3 has 15 amino acids. From germline, CDR1 is SGHVS and CDR2 FNYEAQ. The ends lost 4 bases at V and 4 bases at J; junction bases unmatched: 5. CDR3: CASSSGTGPNQPQHF. The CDR3 nucleotides are TGTGCCAGCAGCTCTGGGACAGGGCCAAATCAGCCCCAGCATTTT. The full variable domain, in which reference TRBV7-6 and TRBJ1-5 provide the parts outside the CDR3, is GAGVSQSPRYKVTKRGQDVALRCDPISGHVSLYWYRQALGQGPEFLTYFNYEAQQDKSGLPNDRFSAERPEGSISTLTIQRTEQRDSAMYRCASSSGTGPNQPQHFGDGTRLSIL.

This rearrangement joins TRBV30 to TRBJ1-4, with 8 nucleotides matching TRBD1. The V segment lost 0 bases and the J segment 7 bases; nucleotides outside the gene matches: 4. CDR1 GTSNPN and CDR2 SVGIG come from the germline V gene (reference sequence). The CDR3 length is 14 residues. The CDR3 region has the DNA TGTGCCTGGAGTGTGGCAGGGGGCGGTGAAAAACTGTTTTTT. Protein sequence: CAWSVAGGGEKLFF.

This sequence joins TRBV2 and TRBJ2-7; 10 bases line up with TRBD2. The CDR3 runs to 13 residues. Germline V CDR1 and CDR2: SNHLY, FYNNEI. Trimming cost V 8 bases and J 4 bases; bases outside gene matches: 5. The CDR3 DNA reads TGTGCCAGCCACGGGACTAGCGATTACGAGCAGTACTTC. Amino acids: CASHGTSDYEQYF.

CDR3 region: CASSLQGRSSGNTIYF. For the CDR3, the DNA is TGTGCCAGCAGCTTACAGGGCCGGAGCTCTGGAAACACCATATATTTT. V gene TRBV7-9 combines with J gene TRBJ1-3, with D possibly matching TRBD1 (5 bases). Germline lookup yields CDR1 SEHNR and CDR2 FQNEAQ (reference sequence). This CDR3 is 16 amino acids long. The V end lost 2 bases, the J end lost 0 bases, and 11 bases lay between the germline ends. The full variable domain, completed using reference TRBV7-9 and TRBJ1-3, is DTGVSQNPRHKITKRGQNVTFRCDPISEHNRLYWYRQTLGQGPEFLTYFQNEAQLEKSRLLSDRFSAERPKGSFSTLEIQRTEQGDSAMYLCASSLQGRSSGNTIYFGEGSWLTVV.

The chain employs TRBV2 and TRBJ1-2; TRBD1 aligns across 8 bases. The CDR3 consists of 14 residues. V gave up 8 bases and J gave up 2 bases; unmatched junction bases: 7. CDR1 and CDR2 from the germline V gene are SNHLY and FYNNEI. The CDR3 protein is CASRRGQANYGYTF. The CDR3 DNA reads TGTGCCAGCCGCCGGGGACAGGCCAACTATGGCTACACCTTC. Using reference TRBV2 and TRBJ1-2 for the parts outside the CDR3, the full variable domain is EPEVTQTPSHQVTQMGQEVILRCVPISNHLYFYWYRQILGQKVEFLVSFYNNEISEKSEIFDDQFSVERPDGSNFTLKIRSTKLEDSAMYFCASRRGQANYGYTFGSGTRLTVV.

The V call is TRBV5-1, the J call TRBJ1-5; D is unclear. The V end lost 3 bases, the J end lost 2 bases, and 15 bases lay between the germline ends. The CDR3 extends over 16 amino acids. Germline lookup yields CDR1 SGHRS and CDR2 YFSETQ. CDR3 residues: CASSSYISKGNQPQHF. The CDR3 coding sequence is TGCGCCAGCAGCTCATACATCAGCAAGGGCAATCAGCCCCAGCATTTT.

This sequence joins TRBV4-1 and TRBJ2-5; D may be TRBD2 (6 bases). This CDR3 is 14 amino acids long. Between the trimmed V and J ends, which lost 1 base and 9 bases, there was a span of 15 bases. Germline assignment: CDR1 MGHRA and CDR2 YSYEKL. The CDR3 nucleotides are TGCGCCAGCAGCCAAGGGGACTCCCCGAGGGCCCAGTACTTC. This gives the protein CASSQGDSPRAQYF.

The chain employs TRBV27 and TRBJ1-1, with D tentatively TRBD1 (6 bases). This CDR3 has 15 amino acids. The V gene's germline CDR1 is MNHEY and CDR2 SMNVEV (reference sequence). V lost 2 bases and J lost 0, with 10 bases in between. CDR3 coding DNA: TGTGCCAGCAGTTTAAACGGGGGGCTGAACACTGAAGCTTTCTTT. Protein: CASSLNGGLNTEAFF.

The chain links TRBV4-1 to TRBJ1-2, with TRBD1 identical over 11 bases. This CDR3 comprises 18 residues. The V and J ends lost 0 bases and 6 bases, in that order; junction bases with no gene match: 12. Germline assignment: CDR1 MGHRA and CDR2 YSYEKL. The CDR3 nucleotides are TGCGCCAGCAGCCAAGAGATCCCCCTGGACAGGGGGCGCGATGGCTACACCTTC. It is translated as CASSQEIPLDRGRDGYTF.

The chain has TRBV6-1 and TRBJ1-3; 11 nucleotides match TRBD1. This CDR3 contains 16 residues. Germline V gives CDR1 MNHNS, CDR2 SASEGT. With 3 bases clipped from V and 2 bases from J, the junction kept 3 bases outside the gene matches. In nucleotides, the CDR3 is TGTGCCAGCAGTGAGGACAGGGGGCGCCCTGGAAACACCATATATTTT. Amino acids: CASSEDRGRPGNTIYF.